These T cell receptor beta chains were read from a single sample in a study of early T cells in non-severe SARS-CoV-2 infection. MiXCR, applied by TCRdb to the 5' RACE reads, yields one record per CDR3 protein. The top ten hold around a tenth of the sample, which has under 70,000 distinct CDR3 sequences, 13% seen once. The sequenced sample was whole blood, obtained at baseline. Receptors were obtained from an adult who was a healthcare worker with PCR-confirmed SARS-CoV-2 infection or an uninfected control (not recorded which). Both conserved end residues are part of each CDR3. The D gene is left open where the match is weak. For some rows the clone size is stated as once, few or many, or as a class when expanded; others skip it.

length	D	size	V	J	CDR3	DNA
14	TRBD1	NA	TRBV20-1	TRBJ1-6	CSASRGGRNSPLHF	TGCAGTGCTTCCAGGGGGGGCAGAAATTCACCCCTCCACTTT
16	TRBD2	many	TRBV7-9	TRBJ2-1	CASSSSTSGGHNEQFF	TGTGCCAGCAGCTCCTCGACTAGCGGGGGCCACAATGAGCAGTTCTTC
15	TRBD2	many	TRBV20-1	TRBJ2-1	CSANSGRGSYNEQFF	TGCAGTGCCAACAGCGGGAGGGGTTCCTACAATGAGCAGTTCTTC
13	NA	NA	TRBV30	TRBJ1-1	CAWSPGLNTEAFF	TGTGCCTGGAGTCCAGGCCTGAACACTGAAGCTTTCTTT
15	NA	many	TRBV11-1	TRBJ2-1	CASSRRRHLLKEQFF	TGTGCCAGCAGCCGCAGGAGACATCTTCTCAAGGAGCAGTTCTTC
16	NA	few	TRBV4-3	TRBJ2-1	CASSQDREGTPNTQFF	TGCGCCAGCAGCCAAGATCGAGAAGGGACACCTAACACCCAGTTCTTC
15	NA	few	TRBV21-1	TRBJ2-2	CASSMKRQNTGELFF	TGTGCCAGCAGCATGAAGAGACAGAACACCGGGGAGCTGTTTTTT
15	TRBD2	NA	TRBV5-5	TRBJ2-3	CASSKTSGEENTQYF	TGTGCCAGCAGCAAAACTAGCGGGGAGGAGAATACGCAGTATTTT
15	TRBD1	NA	TRBV5-4	TRBJ1-6	CASSQATGANSPLHF	TGTGCCAGCAGCCAAGCTACAGGGGCCAATTCACCCCTCCACTTT
12	NA	few	TRBV10-3	TRBJ2-7	CAISDGGYEQYF	TGTGCCATCAGTGACGGGGGTTACGAGCAGTACTTC
13	TRBD1	NA	TRBV29-1	TRBJ2-7	CSVGGTGAYEQYF	TGCAGCGTGGGGGGGACAGGGGCCTACGAGCAGTACTTC
17	TRBD2	few	TRBV7-2	TRBJ2-1	CASSLGSSGGSSAEQFF	TGTGCCAGCAGCTTAGGTAGTAGCGGGGGGTCCTCAGCTGAGCAGTTCTTC
18	TRBD1	few	TRBV5-6	TRBJ1-4	CASSPGTGGQPPTEKLFF	TGTGCCAGCAGCCCTGGGACAGGGGGCCAACCCCCTACCGAAAAACTGTTTTTT
14	TRBD2	many	TRBV7-6	TRBJ2-1	CASSPPGGPNEQFF	TGTGCCAGCAGCCCGCCGGGAGGGCCCAATGAGCAGTTCTTC